This T cell receptor (beta chain) was recorded in a study of blood T cells in healthy people across ages. The CDR3 has 14 amino acids. Trimming cost V 4 bases and J 6 bases, with 13 bases left between them. CDR1 is LGHNA and CDR2 is YNFKEQ in the germline V gene. This clonotype was counted only a few times. Combining a sample-barcoded 5' primer with a J-beta primer mix, a second PCR ran for about 6 to 12 cycles. Sequencing yielded, for each sample, at least 2.5 million paired-end reads carrying CDR3. TCRdb re-called the 5' RACE reads through MiXCR, storing one row per CDR3 protein. This sample has some 700,000 distinct CDR3 sequences; 43% occur once, and the top ten carry 20% to 25%. Roughly 10 milliliters was the volume of peripheral blood drawn from each donor.

The rearrangement uses TRBV4-2 and TRBJ2-1, with D possibly being TRBD2 (6 bases). The source of this sequence is a woman aged 55-70 years in good health. The material sequenced was blood. The CDR3 region is CASSPPGGFNEQFF. For the CDR3, the DNA is TGTGCCAGCAGCCCCCCTGGAGGGTTCAATGAGCAGTTCTTC.